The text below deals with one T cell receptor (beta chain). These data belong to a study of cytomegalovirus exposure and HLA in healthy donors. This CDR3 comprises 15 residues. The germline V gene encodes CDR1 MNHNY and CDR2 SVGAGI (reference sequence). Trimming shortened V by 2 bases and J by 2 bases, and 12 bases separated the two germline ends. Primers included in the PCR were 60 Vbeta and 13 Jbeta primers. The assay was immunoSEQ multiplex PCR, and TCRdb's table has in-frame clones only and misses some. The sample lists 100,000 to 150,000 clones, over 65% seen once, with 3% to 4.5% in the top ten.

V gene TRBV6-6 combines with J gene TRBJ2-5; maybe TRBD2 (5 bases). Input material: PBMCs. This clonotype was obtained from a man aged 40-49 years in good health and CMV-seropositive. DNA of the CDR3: TGTGCCAGCAGTTACGGGTGGACGGGACAAGAGACCCAGTACTTC. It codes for CASSYGWTGQETQYF.